Presented here are 25 T cell receptor beta chains from one specimen sequenced in a study of cytomegalovirus exposure and HLA in healthy donors (dated by TCRdb to 2016 to 2017). Preparation of the library involved the immunoSEQ multiplex PCR assay. The multiplex PCR relied on a mix of 60 forward primers for TCR Vbeta segments and 13 reverse primers for TCR Jbeta segments. The clones in this table, taken by TCRdb from immuneACCESS, are in-frame only. Not every clone is retained; where verified, under half of the shortfall comes from an unresolved V gene, and the cause of the rest is unknown. For this sample the table gives 240,000 or so clones, of which about four fifths were detected only once. Of the sample, around 5.4% is held by the ten largest clones. The sample comprised PBMCs. These receptors all stem from a woman aged 40 to 50 in good health and CMV-seropositive.

The chain has TRBV28 and TRBJ2-1; tentatively, D is TRBD2 (5 bases). The CDR3 runs to 15 residues. Germline assignment: CDR1 MDHEN and CDR2 SYDVKM. Between the trimmed V and J ends, which lost 4 bases and 6 bases, there was a span of 16 bases. The CDR3, as DNA: TGTGCCAGCAGTTCCCCCGGGGATCCCCCCAATGAGCAGTTCTTC. Residues: CASSSPGDPPNEQFF.

The chain couples TRBV5-6 to TRBJ2-5; 10 bases agree with TRBD1. The end of the DNA fits TRBJ2-7 better, so the J call may be wrong. Germline-derived CDR1 and CDR2 are SGHDT and YYEEEE. The CDR3 loop spans 15 amino acids. This CDR3 reads CASSLWTGGSYEQYF. CDR3 bases: TGTGCCAGCAGCCTATGGACAGGGGGCTCCTACGAGCAGTACTTC.

The CDR3 DNA reads TGTGCCAGCAGCTCACAGGGTAGCCCTTCCTACGAGCAGTACTTC. It translates to CASSSQGSPSYEQYF. The chain employs TRBV5-6 and TRBJ2-7; maybe TRBD1 (6 bases). The germline CDR1 and CDR2 sequences are SGHDT and YYEEEE. Trimming took off 3 bases at V and 1 base at J, with 14 bases between the two ends. The CDR3 has 15 residues.

Comment on this clone: This same CDR3 is encoded by further DNA sequences in the sample. This chain links TRBV7-9 with TRBJ1-2; D gene uncertain. The CDR3 sequence is 13 residues long. The germline V and J ends were trimmed by 2 bases and 3 bases, with 7 bases remaining between them. Germline V CDR1 and CDR2: SEHNR, FQNEAQ (reference sequence). CDR3 nucleotides: TGTGCCAGCAGCTTACGGGGTGACTATGGCTACACCTTC. It translates to CASSLRGDYGYTF. Full variable domain (remainder filled in from reference TRBV7-9 and TRBJ1-2): DTGVSQNPRHKITKRGQNVTFRCDPISEHNRLYWYRQTLGQGPEFLTYFQNEAQLEKSRLLSDRFSAERPKGSFSTLEIQRTEQGDSAMYLCASSLRGDYGYTFGSGTRLTVV.

The chain has TRBV25-1 and TRBJ2-7; D may be TRBD1 (6 bases). CDR1 and CDR2 from the germline V gene are MGHDK and SYGVNS. The CDR3 has 14 residues. The V and J ends lost 5 bases and 5 bases respectively, with 16 bases between them. Here the CDR3 reads CASSRDVRGHEQYF. CDR3 bases: TGTGCCAGCAGTCGCGACGTCAGGGGACACGAGCAGTACTTC.

This clone occurred once. The chain employs TRBV7-2 and TRBJ1-5; D gene unclear. The CDR3 loop spans 13 amino acids. V was clipped by 1 base and J by 4 bases, with 5 bases between them. Germline V gene sequence: CDR1 SGHTA, CDR2 FQGNSA. This chain's CDR3 is CASSLGANQPQHF. The CDR3 nucleotides read TGTGCCAGCAGCTTAGGAGCGAATCAGCCCCAGCATTTT.

The V gene is TRBV25-1, the J gene TRBJ2-3, with 7 bases lining up with TRBD1. Germline CDR1 and CDR2: MGHDK and SYGVNS. Germline trimming cut 2 bases from V and 3 bases from J; bases unmatched to any gene: 11. This CDR3 is 17 amino acids long. The CDR3 region has the DNA TGTGCCAGCAGTGAAGGGTCAGACAGGGTGTTTACAGATACGCAGTATTTT. Amino acid sequence: CASSEGSDRVFTDTQYF.

The V gene is TRBV21-1, the J gene TRBJ2-3; TRBD1, the table's D call, lacks a check against the DNA. TRBV21-1 is a recognized pseudogene. The CDR3 totals 18 residues. The CDR3 nucleotides read TGTGCCAGCAGCCAGACAGGTCTACATAACCTACGCACAGATACGCAGTATTTT. It specifies CASSQTGLHNLRTDTQYF.

Points on this clone: The junction departs from the called germline gene at one end, perhaps through a read error. The genes are TRBV7-9 and TRBJ1-3; possibly TRBD1 for D (5 bases). The germline V gene encodes CDR1 SEHNR and CDR2 FQNEAQ (reference sequence). This CDR3 is built from 13 residues. CDR3 coding DNA: TGTTCCAGCAGCTCCAGGGATAGAAACACCATATATTTT. Its protein is CSSSSRDRNTIYF.

This clone occurred a few times. The chain links TRBV11-2 to TRBJ2-7, with D uncertain. The CDR3 sequence is 14 residues long. Germline-derived CDR1 and CDR2 are SGHAT and FQNNGV. With 5 bases removed from V and 0 bases from J, the gap between germline ends came to 11 bases. This CDR3 is CASSIRASSYEQYF. CDR3 coding DNA: TGTGCCAGCAGCATTAGAGCGAGCTCCTACGAGCAGTACTTC.

This chain uses TRBV19 with TRBJ2-7; a weak D match, TRBD1 (5 bases). V was trimmed by 3 bases and J by 5 bases, leaving 14 bases between them. CDR1 and CDR2 (germline): LNHDA, SQIVND (reference sequence). The CDR3 covers 14 residues. The CDR3 loop is CASSIGVDSDEQYF. The CDR3 DNA reads TGTGCCAGTAGTATCGGCGTCGACAGTGACGAGCAGTACTTC.

V is TRBV10-3 and J is TRBJ2-5; TRBD1 matches at 12 bases. V dropped 3 bases and J dropped 4; count of bases not matched to a gene: 3. Germline V gene data show CDR1 as ENHRY and CDR2 as SYGVKD. CDR3 length: 15 residues. In DNA, the CDR3 is TGTGCCATCAGTGAAGGGACAGGGGGCCGAGAGACCCAGTACTTC. Amino acids: CAISEGTGGRETQYF.

The chain combines TRBV2 with TRBJ2-7; TRBD2 matches at 10 bases. The CDR3 covers 15 residues. The ends lost 5 bases at V and 3 bases at J; junction bases unmatched: 7. CDR1 and CDR2 (germline): SNHLY, FYNNEI. The chain's CDR3 is CASSSGTSDFYEQYF. For the CDR3, the DNA is TGTGCCAGCAGTTCCGGGACTAGCGATTTCTACGAGCAGTACTTC.

The chain has TRBV21-1 and TRBJ1-2; whether TRBD1, the table's D call, matches the DNA was not checked. TRBV21-1 is a recognized pseudogene. This CDR3 spans 12 amino acids. CDR3 region: CASSGWTPGYTF. The CDR3 DNA is TGTGCCAGCAGCGGGTGGACACCGGGCTACACCTTC.

The chain uses TRBV7-9 and TRBJ2-2; D not certain. The CDR3 runs to 11 residues. V was pared by 7 bases and J by 3 bases, with 3 bases between. The germline V gene encodes CDR1 SEHNR and CDR2 FQNEAQ (reference sequence). The CDR3 bases are TGTGCCAGCACCTACACCGGGGAGCTGTTTTTT. It encodes CASTYTGELFF.

The chain employs TRBV10-3 and TRBJ2-6; 7 positions match TRBD1. V lost 6 bases, J lost 0 bases, and 5 bases stayed unmatched. The germline gives CDR1 ENHRY, CDR2 SYGVKD. CDR3 size: 16 residues. The CDR3 loop is CAIRQGDPSGANVLTF. In DNA form, the CDR3 reads TGTGCCATCAGGCAGGGGGACCCCTCTGGGGCCAACGTCCTGACTTTC.

The chain employs TRBV19 and TRBJ1-1; D might be TRBD1 (6 bases). V lost 9 bases, J lost 4 bases, and 15 bases lay in between. The CDR3 length is 13 residues. The germline gives CDR1 LNHDA, CDR2 SQIVND (reference sequence). The CDR3 DNA is TGTGCCAGCTCAGAACAGGGAGTCACTGAAGCTTTCTTT. This sequence encodes CASSEQGVTEAFF.

In DNA, the CDR3 is TGCGCCAGCAGCTTAGGGGATTCGAGCACCGGGGAGCTGTTTTTT. Translation: CASSLGDSSTGELFF. The V and J genes are TRBV4-3 and TRBJ2-2; a possible D gene is TRBD1 (5 bases). V lost 5 bases and J lost 4, with 14 bases in between. Germline assignment: CDR1 LGHNA and CDR2 YSLEER. The CDR3 spans 15 residues.

The chain combines TRBV30 with TRBJ2-1; 7 positions match TRBD2. This CDR3 is 13 amino acids long. Per the germline V gene, CDR1 is GTSNPN and CDR2 is SVGIG (reference sequence). The V gene end was trimmed by 4 bases and the J gene end by 3 bases; junction bases not matched to a gene: 3. CDR3 nucleotides: TGTGCCTGGAACGGCGGGGGCTACAATGAGCAGTTCTTC. This encodes CAWNGGGYNEQFF.

V is TRBV7-9 and J is TRBJ1-2; D gene unclear. V lost 7 bases to trimming and J lost 8 bases, with 17 bases between them. The length of the CDR3 is 13 residues. Germline V lookup: CDR1 SEHNR, CDR2 FQNEAQ (reference sequence). The CDR3 loop reads CASILDPRQGYTF. CDR3 nucleotides: TGTGCCAGCATCCTAGACCCCCGGCAGGGCTACACCTTC.

The chain combines TRBV18 with TRBJ1-5, with 11 nucleotides matching TRBD1. In germline, CDR1 is KGHSH, CDR2 LQKENI. The ends lost 5 bases at V and 1 base at J; junction bases unmatched: 13. This CDR3 has 19 amino acids. The CDR3 DNA follows: TGTGCCAGCTCATCTGGACAGGGGGCGCGCAGGATGAGCAATCAGCCCCAGCATTTT. The encoded protein is CASSSGQGARRMSNQPQHF.

The chain recombines TRBV18 with TRBJ2-1; unclear D gene. Germline V CDR1 and CDR2: KGHSH, LQKENI. This CDR3 has 14 amino acids. The V end was cut by 4 bases, the J end by 1 base, with 8 bases between. The CDR3 region is CASSQEVSYNEQFF. In DNA form, the CDR3 reads TGTGCCAGCTCACAAGAGGTTTCCTACAATGAGCAGTTCTTC. Together with reference TRBV18 and TRBJ2-1, the CDR3 gives the full variable domain: NAGVMQNPRHLVRRRGQEARLRCSPMKGHSHVYWYRQLPEEGLKFMVYLQKENIIDESGMPKERFSAEFPKEGPSILRIQQVVRGDSAAYFCASSQEVSYNEQFFGPGTRLTVL.

The chain combines TRBV4-1 with TRBJ2-7; perhaps TRBD2 as D (6 bases). V shed 4 bases and J shed 2 bases, with 12 bases lying between them. This CDR3 spans 14 amino acids. Germline V CDR1 and CDR2: MGHRA, YSYEKL. The CDR3 DNA reads TGCGCCAGCAGCCCCATGGGGGGTCCCTACGAGCAGTACTTC. Translation gives CASSPMGGPYEQYF.

The chain links TRBV7-8 to TRBJ2-7, with 8 bases matching TRBD1. This CDR3 is built from 15 residues. CDR1 SGHVS and CDR2 FQNEAQ come from the germline V gene. V shed 5 bases and J 7 bases; nucleotides not matched to a gene: 13. This CDR3 reads CASSNQGAVMGEQYF. The CDR3, as DNA: TGTGCCAGCAGCAACCAGGGGGCGGTTATGGGGGAGCAGTACTTC.

The V and J genes are TRBV6-5 and TRBJ1-1; 8 bases line up with TRBD1. Germline CDR1 is MNHEY and CDR2 is SVGAGI. V dropped 5 bases and J dropped 4; count of bases not matched to a gene: 9. The CDR3 contains 15 residues. Written as DNA, the CDR3 is TGTGCCAGCAGTAACCAAGGACAGGGCAGCACTGAAGCTTTCTTT. Translation: CASSNQGQGSTEAFF.